This TCR beta chain was recovered during a study of T cells after somatic rescue of genetic block. Generated by immunoSEQ multiplex PCR, the TCRdb table keeps only in-frame clones and is missing some. The sample contains roughly 92,000 clones, approximately 90% of which appear only once. CDR3 length: 15 residues. CDR1 and CDR2 from the germline V gene are MRHNA and SNTAGT. V was pared by 2 bases and J by 1 base, with 6 bases between. This sequence was found in a woman aged 18-29 years. Source material: peripheral blood mononuclear cells (PBMCs). V gene TRBV6-4 combines with J gene TRBJ2-6; D perhaps matches TRBD2 (6 bases). The CDR3 coding sequence is TGTGCCAGCAGTGACGCGGGGTCTGGGGCCAACGTCCTGACTTTC. Its translation: CASSDAGSGANVLTF.